Below, 27 T cell receptor beta chains from the same sample are listed, as sequenced in a study of T cell repertoires in cytomegalovirus infection. For these TCRs, the target antigens are not known. A single record per CDR3 protein comes from TCRdb applying MiXCR to the reads. The table records roughly 500,000 distinct CDR3 sequences, roughly 42% of them present only once. The source was cultured PBMCs, collected from culture after CMV antigen stimulation. These receptors came from a human donor in good health (CMV status not recorded). Some clones in this sample may be carry-over from other donors' samples.

The J gene is TRBJ1-2, the V gene TRBV11-2; 7 positions match TRBD1. Germline CDR1 reads SGHAT; CDR2 reads FQNNGV. With V trimmed by 4 bases and J by 2 bases, 4 bases remained unmatched. The CDR3 is 14 amino acids. CDR3 in amino acids: CASSWDRYNYGYTF. CDR3 in DNA: TGTGCCAGCAGCTGGGACAGATACAACTATGGCTACACCTTC.

V is TRBV11-2 and J is TRBJ2-3, with D maybe TRBD1 (6 bases). V was trimmed by 5 bases and J by 8 bases, leaving 20 bases between them. The germline V gene encodes CDR1 SGHAT and CDR2 FQNNGV. This CDR3 spans 15 amino acids. CDR3 loop: CASSPPGRRGGTQYF. In DNA, the CDR3 is TGTGCCAGCAGCCCTCCGGGACGCAGAGGGGGTACGCAGTATTTT.

The chain combines TRBV7-6 with TRBJ1-1; 8 positions match TRBD1. CDR3 size: 18 residues. Germline values: CDR1 SGHVS, CDR2 FNYEAQ. V lost 1 base to trimming and J lost 0 bases; unmatched junction nucleotides: 10. Written as DNA, the CDR3 is TGTGCCAGCAGCTTAGGGAGGACAGGGCGGGGAATGAACACTGAAGCTTTCTTT. This encodes CASSLGRTGRGMNTEAFF.

The chain is built from TRBV6-6 and TRBJ2-1; D is unresolved. CDR3 length: 12 amino acids. The germline gives CDR1 MNHNY, CDR2 SVGAGI (reference sequence). Trimming removed 7 bases at V and 7 bases at J, with 11 bases between. The CDR3 loop is CASKQQLNEQFF. CDR3 bases: TGTGCCAGCAAGCAGCAACTAAATGAGCAGTTCTTC.

The chain employs TRBV5-4 and TRBJ2-7, with 10 bases identical to TRBD2. Germline trimming cut 4 bases from V and 7 bases from J; bases unmatched to any gene: 14. Germline V gene lookup returns CDR1 SGHNT and CDR2 YYREEE (reference sequence). There are 16 residues in the CDR3. The CDR3 reads CASSPGTSAGPGEQYF. CDR3 nucleotide sequence: TGTGCCAGCAGCCCCGGGACTAGCGCGGGGCCAGGAGAGCAGTACTTC.

This clonotype appeared a single time. The rearrangement links TRBV29-1 to TRBJ2-1; the D call may be TRBD1 or TRBD2 (5 bases each). Germline V lookup: CDR1 SQVTM, CDR2 ANQGSEA. The CDR3 spans 14 residues. The CDR3 sequence is CSATGTVMGNEQFF. The DNA for the CDR3 is TGCAGTGCTACCGGGACGGTTATGGGTAATGAGCAGTTCTTC.

The chain is built from TRBV7-9 and TRBJ2-3; 7 bases align to TRBD1. This CDR3 spans 14 amino acids. Germline lookup yields CDR1 SEHNR and CDR2 FQNEAQ (reference sequence). V shed 8 bases, J shed 2 bases, and the junction held 7 bases outside the gene matches. Here the CDR3 reads CASWWTGLTDTQYF. In nucleotides, the CDR3 is TGTGCCAGCTGGTGGACAGGCCTCACAGATACGCAGTATTTT.

This clonotype occurred a few times. The chain has TRBV7-9 and TRBJ2-7, with 11 bases matching TRBD2. J lost 5 bases, V lost 4 bases, and 19 bases had no gene match. The CDR3 has 19 residues. Germline V gene lookup returns CDR1 SEHNR and CDR2 FQNEAQ (reference sequence). The CDR3 nucleotides are TGTGCCAGCAGCTCCGTACAGGTAGCGGGGGGGCGGGTACAAGACGAGCAGTACTTC. Amino acid sequence: CASSSVQVAGGRVQDEQYF.

This clonotype was picked up a small number of times. The J gene is TRBJ1-4, the V gene TRBV10-3, with a tentative D call TRBD1 (6 bases). The germline V and J ends were trimmed by 6 bases and 8 bases, with 13 bases remaining between them. The CDR3 has 13 amino acids. From germline, CDR1 is ENHRY and CDR2 SYGVKD. CDR3: CAIRGPGEEKLFF. Written as DNA, the CDR3 is TGTGCCATCAGGGGCCCAGGGGAAGAAAAACTGTTTTTT.

The chain uses TRBV19 and TRBJ2-4, with TRBD2 matching 9 bases. From germline, CDR1 is LNHDA and CDR2 SQIVND (reference sequence). The CDR3 covers 15 residues. Trimming took 8 bases from V and 3 from J; bases not matched to a gene: 8. The CDR3 DNA reads as TGTGCCAGTGCGAGCGGGAGGATAGACAAAAACATTCAGTACTTC. It specifies CASASGRIDKNIQYF. Full variable domain (rest looked up from reference TRBV19 and TRBJ2-4): DGGITQSPKYLFRKEGQNVTLSCEQNLNHDAMYWYRQDPGQGLRLIYYSQIVNDFQKGDIAEGYSVSREKKESFPLTVTSAQKNPTAFYLCASASGRIDKNIQYFGAGTRLSVL.

J is TRBJ2-1 and V is TRBV10-3; 14 nucleotides match TRBD2. Trimming cost V 0 bases and J 2 bases; bases outside gene matches: 9. Germline V gene lookup returns CDR1 ENHRY and CDR2 SYGVKD. The CDR3 extends over 20 amino acids. Here the CDR3 reads CAISESLGLAGVRPYNEQFF. In nucleotides, the CDR3 is TGTGCCATCAGTGAGTCTTTGGGACTAGCGGGAGTAAGACCCTACAATGAGCAGTTCTTC.

This chain uses TRBV20-1 with TRBJ2-5; weak D call: TRBD1 (6 bases). Per the germline V gene, CDR1 is DFQATT and CDR2 is SNEGSKA (reference sequence). V was cut by 5 bases and J by 5 bases, with 12 bases left in between. The CDR3 is 12 residues long. Written as DNA, the CDR3 is TGCAGTGCTGGCCTCCAGGGGGAGACCCAGTACTTC. This encodes CSAGLQGETQYF.

This clonotype was counted only a few times. The chain has TRBV28 and TRBJ2-7; 11 positions match TRBD2. Germline CDR1 and CDR2: MDHEN and SYDVKM. CDR3 length equals 15 residues. V gave up 7 bases and J gave up 5 bases; unmatched junction bases: 10. The CDR3 here is CASTDLAGGFHEQYF. DNA of the CDR3: TGTGCCAGCACCGATCTAGCGGGGGGTTTCCACGAGCAGTACTTC.

This clonotype appeared a single time. The chain combines TRBV29-1 with TRBJ2-7, with D perhaps matching TRBD2 (5 bases). Per the germline V gene, CDR1 is SQVTM and CDR2 is ANQGSEA. V lost 3 bases and J lost 2, with 20 bases in between. The CDR3 loop spans 16 amino acids. DNA for the CDR3: TGCAGCGTTGAGGGGAGTTCTATCGGCGGAACCTACGAGCAGTACTTC. It is translated as CSVEGSSIGGTYEQYF.

The chain links TRBV6-1 to TRBJ1-6; no clear D gene. The CDR3 extends over 13 amino acids. V dropped 4 bases and J dropped 9 bases, with 10 bases sitting between them. Germline V gene lookup returns CDR1 MNHNS and CDR2 SASEGT. CDR3 nucleotide sequence: TGTGCCAGCAGTGTTCAGTTTAGTTCACCCCTCCACTTT. The encoded protein is CASSVQFSSPLHF.

The chain uses TRBV18 and TRBJ1-5, with 7 bases lining up with TRBD1. Germline loops: CDR1 KGHSH, CDR2 LQKENI. The junction had 7 bases not matched to a gene; V was cut back by 3 bases and J by 2 bases. CDR3 length: 16 amino acids. The CDR3 sequence is CASSPKGAEGNQPQHF. The DNA of the CDR3 is TGTGCCAGCTCACCGAAGGGGGCGGAAGGCAATCAGCCCCAGCATTTT.

This chain joins TRBV24-1 and TRBJ2-2; D not resolved. Per the germline V gene, CDR1 is KGHDR and CDR2 is SFDVKD. The CDR3 covers 16 residues. With 1 base removed from V and 7 bases from J, the gap between germline ends came to 15 bases. The CDR3: CATSDFPGPKHGELFF. For the CDR3, the DNA is TGTGCCACCAGTGATTTTCCGGGCCCAAAGCACGGGGAGCTGTTTTTT.

This sequence joins TRBV11-2 and TRBJ1-1, with D uncertain. V was trimmed by 5 bases and J by 1 base, leaving 11 bases between them. Germline V gene sequence: CDR1 SGHAT, CDR2 FQNNGV. The CDR3 is made up of 14 amino acids. CDR3 loop: CASSLWVSNTEAFF. The CDR3 DNA reads TGTGCCAGCAGCCTCTGGGTATCGAACACTGAAGCTTTCTTT.

This clonotype was seen a few times. This chain uses TRBV19 with TRBJ1-5; D unclear. Trimming removed 3 bases at V and 4 bases at J, with 10 bases between. From germline, CDR1 is LNHDA and CDR2 SQIVND (reference sequence). This CDR3 region has 14 residues. CDR3 in amino acids: CASSIATQNQPQHF. The CDR3 nucleotides are TGTGCCAGTAGTATTGCCACTCAGAATCAGCCCCAGCATTTT.

V is TRBV23-1 and J is TRBJ1-2; tentatively, D is TRBD1 (6 bases). TRBV23-1 is annotated as an ORF whose role is uncertain. Trimming pared 0 bases from V and 11 bases from J, leaving 16 bases between. This CDR3 is 14 amino acids long. The DNA of the CDR3 is TGCGCCAGCAGTCAATCAGGGGACACCCAGGCGTACACCTTC. Amino acids: CASSQSGDTQAYTF.

The sample holds a few counts of this clonotype. This sequence joins TRBV7-8 and TRBJ2-1; no reliable D call. The CDR3 length is 13 residues. V was pared by 1 base and J by 6 bases, with 7 bases between. CDR1 and CDR2 (germline): SGHVS, FQNEAQ. The CDR3 is CASSLGRTNEQFF. The CDR3 bases are TGTGCCAGCAGCTTAGGCCGGACCAATGAGCAGTTCTTC.

The chain combines TRBV7-2 with TRBJ2-7; the D gene is possibly TRBD1 (7 bases). Germline CDR1 reads SGHTA; CDR2 reads FQGNSA. The V gene lost 4 bases and the J gene lost 3 bases, with 16 bases spanning the gap. The CDR3 is 15 amino acids. CDR3 DNA: TGTGCCAGCAGCTCTATGGGGGGACAGAACTACGAGCAGTACTTC. Its translation: CASSSMGGQNYEQYF.

There are many counts of this clonotype. The V and J genes are TRBV7-8 and TRBJ2-1; 12 bases match TRBD1. Losses at the gene ends were 5 bases for V and 9 bases for J; bases not matched to a gene: 11. The germline CDR1 and CDR2 sequences are SGHVS and FQNEAQ. This CDR3 has 16 residues. This chain's CDR3 is CASSPHRDRGQVEQFF. Written as DNA, the CDR3 is TGTGCCAGCAGCCCGCACCGGGACAGGGGGCAAGTTGAGCAGTTCTTC.

There are a few counts of this clonotype. The chain has TRBV4-2 and TRBJ2-6, with D unclear. V gave up 0 bases and J gave up 0 bases, with 12 bases separating them. From germline, CDR1 is LGHNA and CDR2 YNFKEQ. The CDR3 sequence is 18 residues long. The CDR3 here is CASSQEAHRSSGANVLTF. CDR3 in DNA: TGTGCCAGCAGCCAAGAGGCCCACCGGAGCTCTGGGGCCAACGTCCTGACTTTC.

V usage is TRBV7-2 and J usage is TRBJ1-2; 8 bases are a match to TRBD1. Trimming removed 5 bases from V and 3 bases from J; junction bases left unmatched: 11. The germline V gene encodes CDR1 SGHTA and CDR2 FQGNSA. The length of the CDR3 is 16 residues. The CDR3 DNA follows: TGTGCCAGCAGCCCACAGGGGGGGAGGAGGGACTATGGCTACACCTTC. This encodes CASSPQGGRRDYGYTF.

V usage is TRBV12-3 or TRBV12-4 and J usage is TRBJ2-5; D gene uncertain. The V gene lost 4 bases and the J gene lost 4 bases, with 10 bases spanning the gap. The CDR3 spans 13 residues. As DNA, the CDR3 is TGTGCCAGCAGTTCCACGACCTCAGAGACCCAGTACTTC. Its translation is CASSSTTSETQYF.

This clonotype was counted only a few times. The V and J genes are TRBV27 and TRBJ1-5; D not resolved. Germline V CDR1 and CDR2: MNHEY, SMNVEV (reference sequence). The ends were cut back, 2 bases at V and 2 bases at J, with 13 bases in the middle. The CDR3 totals 16 residues. CDR3 in DNA: TGTGCCAGCAGTTTAGAGGGTAGGAATCGCAATCAGCCCCAGCATTTT. This gives the protein CASSLEGRNRNQPQHF.